Following are 27 T cell receptor beta chains from one sample sequenced in a study of OX40 agonist ivuxolimab in advanced cancers. Only in-frame clones appear in the TCRdb table, and some are missing; sequencing was by immunoSEQ multiplex PCR. The data hold around 80,000 clones, with around 92% observed a single time. The source was CD4+ or CD8+ T cells sorted from blood, collected in a trial of the OX40 agonist ivuxolimab. The receptor source for this set is an adult with an advanced solid tumor such as melanoma, head and neck, liver or kidney cancer.

The V call is TRBV1, the J call TRBJ2-3; the DNA was not used to check the table's D call, TRBD2. TRBV1 is recorded as a pseudogene. This CDR3 region has 18 residues. The CDR3 sequence: CTSSQDYLAGDMTDTQYF. As DNA, the CDR3 is TGCACCAGCAGCCAAGACTACTTAGCGGGGGACATGACAGATACGCAGTATTTT.

CDR3 nucleotide sequence: TGTGCCAGCAGCGTAGCCGGAAAAATTAACTATGGCTACACCTTC. Translated, it gives CASSVAGKINYGYTF. The chain has TRBV9 and TRBJ1-2; D is unresolved. V shed 0 bases and J shed 1 base, with 10 bases lying between them. The CDR3 length is 15 residues. Germline lookup yields CDR1 SGDLS and CDR2 YYNGEE.

The chain uses TRBV6-5 and TRBJ1-6, with D uncertain. Germline lookup yields CDR1 MNHEY and CDR2 SVGAGI. Trimming took off 3 bases at V and 8 bases at J, with 17 bases between the two ends. The CDR3 loop spans 16 amino acids. The CDR3 nucleotides are TGTGCCAGCAGTTATAGGGAAGTGACACTCGATTCACCCCTCCACTTT. Translated, it gives CASSYREVTLDSPLHF.

The CDR3 DNA reads TGTGCCAGCAGCTCGGACGGCGACTATTCCTACGAGCAGTACTTC. It yields the protein CASSSDGDYSYEQYF. The gene calls are TRBV7-6 and TRBJ2-7; weak D call: TRBD2 (5 bases). Germline CDR1 is SGHVS and CDR2 is FNYEAQ. V lost 4 bases, J lost 1 base, and 14 bases lay in between. The CDR3 contains 15 residues.

This rearrangement joins TRBV10-3 to TRBJ2-7; TRBD1 aligns across 11 bases. The CDR3 runs 17 residues. V shed 3 bases and J 7 bases; nucleotides not matched to a gene: 14. Germline CDR1 ENHRY, CDR2 SYGVKD. The CDR3 bases are TGTGCCATCAGTGACTTCTCCGGGACAGGGGGTCTCGGGGAGCAGTACTTC. Amino acids: CAISDFSGTGGLGEQYF.

The table lists this clone with a few counts. V gene TRBV27 combines with J gene TRBJ2-2; 7 positions agree with TRBD2. The V segment lost 3 bases and the J segment 5 bases; nucleotides outside the gene matches: 6. Germline lookup yields CDR1 MNHEY and CDR2 SMNVEV (reference sequence). This CDR3 is 15 amino acids long. CDR3 in amino acids: CASSFVGGETGELFF. The CDR3 DNA is TGTGCCAGCAGTTTTGTGGGGGGGGAGACCGGGGAGCTGTTTTTT.

This clone appeared once. This chain links TRBV5-6 with TRBJ2-7, with 9 bases that match TRBD1. The germline V gene encodes CDR1 SGHDT and CDR2 YYEEEE. The ends lost 3 bases at V and 4 bases at J; junction bases unmatched: 5. There are 14 residues in the CDR3. CDR3 bases: TGTGCCAGCAGCTCCGGGACAGGGAGGTACGAGCAGTACTTC. This sequence encodes CASSSGTGRYEQYF.

Notes on this clone: At the DNA level, this CDR3 is encoded by other sequences in the same sample as well. This chain joins TRBV5-6 and TRBJ2-5; D uncertain. Trimming cost V 0 bases and J 1 base, with 4 bases left between them. CDR1 SGHDT and CDR2 YYEEEE come from the germline V gene. The CDR3 runs 13 residues. CDR3 protein: CASSLGSQETQYF. In DNA form, the CDR3 reads TGTGCCAGCAGCTTGGGGAGCCAAGAGACCCAGTACTTC.

The chain uses TRBV4-1 and TRBJ2-7, with D maybe TRBD1 (5 bases). The V gene lost 6 bases and the J gene lost 5 bases, with 17 bases spanning the gap. This CDR3 spans 14 amino acids. Germline CDR1 MGHRA, CDR2 YSYEKL. The CDR3 protein is CASRQSAGSNEQYF. In DNA form, the CDR3 reads TGCGCCAGCAGACAGTCGGCAGGGTCTAACGAGCAGTACTTC.

This chain connects TRBV2 to TRBJ2-7; possible D gene TRBD1, 6 bases. CDR3 length equals 16 residues. Germline CDR1 is SNHLY and CDR2 is FYNNEI. V lost 2 bases and J lost 2, with 16 bases in between. CDR3: CASSELATGTPYEQYF. The CDR3, as DNA: TGTGCCAGCAGTGAATTAGCGACAGGCACACCCTACGAGCAGTACTTC.

V usage is TRBV5-1 and J usage is TRBJ2-7, with 10 bases aligning to TRBD1. Looked up from germline, CDR1 is SGHRS and CDR2 is YFSETQ. The V and J ends lost 3 bases and 0 bases, in that order; junction bases with no gene match: 3. This CDR3 region has 15 residues. CDR3: CASSSGTGASYEQYF. CDR3 sequence (DNA): TGCGCCAGCAGCTCCGGGACAGGGGCCTCCTACGAGCAGTACTTC.

V is TRBV7-3 and J is TRBJ2-7; TRBD1 aligns across 10 bases. Germline V gene data show CDR1 as SGHTA and CDR2 as FQGTGA. The V and J ends lost 3 bases and 2 bases, in that order; junction bases with no gene match: 4. This CDR3 has 15 amino acids. As DNA, the CDR3 is TGTGCCAGCAGCTTCTCCGGGACAGGGGCCTACGAGCAGTACTTC. It translates to CASSFSGTGAYEQYF.

This clone was observed a handful of times. This chain connects TRBV14 to TRBJ1-2; 8 positions agree with TRBD1. The CDR3 has 15 residues. V lost 1 base to trimming and J lost 4 bases; unmatched junction nucleotides: 5. Germline CDR1 is SGHDN and CDR2 is FVKESK. The CDR3 bases are TGTGCCAGCAGCCAAGGGACAGGGAGGATCTATGGCTACACCTTC. The encoded protein is CASSQGTGRIYGYTF.

The chain carries TRBV7-9 and TRBJ2-5; D remains ambiguous. Germline CDR1 SEHNR, CDR2 FQNEAQ (reference sequence). Trimming cost V 2 bases and J 5 bases, with 15 bases left between them. The CDR3 length is 15 residues. CDR3 DNA sequence: TGTGCCAGCAGCTTAAGTCCTTTCAGCGATGAGACCCAGTACTTC. Protein product: CASSLSPFSDETQYF.

The chain couples TRBV19 to TRBJ2-5, with 11 nucleotides matching TRBD2. The V segment lost 3 bases and the J segment 3 bases; nucleotides outside the gene matches: 6. CDR1 LNHDA and CDR2 SQIVND come from the germline V gene (reference sequence). The CDR3 contains 16 residues. The CDR3, as DNA: TGTGCCAGTAGTATGTTTAGCGGGGGGGCCGAAGAGACCCAGTACTTC. As protein: CASSMFSGGAEETQYF.

This clone was recorded once. CDR3: CSVGGGGPSSYEQYF. CDR3 DNA: TGCAGCGTCGGGGGAGGGGGGCCGAGCTCCTACGAGCAGTACTTC. The chain links TRBV29-1 to TRBJ2-7, with D tentatively TRBD2 (7 bases). Trimming cost V 6 bases and J 0 bases, with 18 bases left between them. The CDR3 is 15 amino acids. Germline assignment: CDR1 SQVTM and CDR2 ANQGSEA.

By share, this clone counts as medium-sized. The chain links TRBV7-9 to TRBJ2-1, with TRBD2 as a possible D gene (6 bases). The CDR3 consists of 14 residues. Looked up from germline, CDR1 is SEHNR and CDR2 is FQNEAQ (reference sequence). V lost 5 bases and J 6 bases, leaving 14 bases between the germline ends. The CDR3 nucleotides read TGTGCCAGCAGCGGATTGACTAGTGGCAATGAGCAGTTCTTC. Translated: CASSGLTSGNEQFF.

The gene calls are TRBV4-1 and TRBJ2-7, with 7 bases fitting TRBD2. The CDR3 sequence is 12 residues long. Trimming at V came to 5 bases and at J to 5 bases, leaving 3 bases not matched to a gene. Germline CDR1 reads MGHRA; CDR2 reads YSYEKL. The CDR3 DNA reads TGCGCCAGCAGCGGGAGGGCCAACGAGCAGTACTTC. Translation: CASSGRANEQYF.

This chain links TRBV10-2 with TRBJ2-3, with TRBD2 as a possible D gene (6 bases). The ends were cut back, 1 base at V and 4 bases at J, with 12 bases in the middle. This CDR3 region has 15 residues. Germline lookup yields CDR1 WSHSY and CDR2 SAAADI. CDR3 loop: CASSEFRGGPDTQYF. The CDR3 nucleotides are TGCGCCAGCAGTGAGTTCCGGGGAGGACCAGATACGCAGTATTTT.

CDR3 amino acids: CASSLGTGTNTEAFF. CDR3 bases: TGTGCCAGCAGCTTAGGGACAGGGACGAACACTGAAGCTTTCTTT. The chain joins TRBV11-3 to TRBJ1-1; 8 bases map to TRBD1. With 1 base clipped from V and 1 base from J, the junction kept 2 bases outside the gene matches. Germline assignment: CDR1 SGHNT and CDR2 YENEEA. The CDR3 runs 15 residues.

The chain recombines TRBV5-1 with TRBJ2-1; 11 positions match TRBD2. This CDR3 is built from 18 residues. Germline CDR1 SGHRS, CDR2 YFSETQ. J was trimmed by 0 bases and V by 1 base; bases with no gene match: 6. The CDR3 sequence: CASSLTGTSGTSYNEQFF. In nucleotides, the CDR3 is TGCGCCAGCAGCTTGACCGGGACTAGCGGAACCTCCTACAATGAGCAGTTCTTC.

V gene TRBV10-2 combines with J gene TRBJ1-5; 9 bases line up with TRBD1. Trimming cost V 6 bases and J 7 bases; bases outside gene matches: 10. The length of the CDR3 is 15 residues. Germline loops: CDR1 WSHSY, CDR2 SAAADI. This CDR3 is CASRATGGPGQPQHF. The CDR3 region has the DNA TGCGCCAGCAGGGCCACAGGGGGCCCCGGGCAGCCCCAGCATTTT.

This clone has only a few counts. The rearrangement joins TRBV7-8 to TRBJ1-1; D may be TRBD1 (6 bases). The CDR3 runs to 14 residues. The germline V gene has CDR1 SGHVS and CDR2 FQNEAQ. V lost 6 bases, J lost 5 bases, and 16 bases lay in between. CDR3 sequence: CASSGGGEPTEAFF. The CDR3 DNA sequence: TGTGCCAGCAGTGGAGGGGGTGAGCCAACTGAAGCTTTCTTT. The full variable domain, with the rest looked up from reference TRBV7-8 and TRBJ1-1, is GAGVSQSPRYKVAKRGQDVALRCDPISGHVSLFWYQQALGQGPEFLTYFQNEAQLDKSGLPSDRFFAERPEGSVSTLKIQRTQQEDSAVYLCASSGGGEPTEAFFGQGTRLTVV.

The genes are TRBV4-1 and TRBJ1-4; the D is unclear. V was trimmed by 1 base and J by 7 bases, leaving 13 bases between them. CDR3 length equals 15 residues. Germline V gene lookup returns CDR1 MGHRA and CDR2 YSYEKL. CDR3 sequence: CASSQVLQAGEKLFF. DNA for the CDR3: TGCGCCAGCAGCCAAGTATTGCAGGCGGGTGAAAAACTGTTTTTT.

The chain combines TRBV5-5 with TRBJ1-1, with no clear D. Germline CDR1 SGHKS, CDR2 YYEKEE (reference sequence). Trimming shortened V by 6 bases and J by 2 bases, and 11 bases separated the two germline ends. CDR3 length: 13 residues. CDR3 in DNA: TGTGCCAGCACCTGGACGGGAAACACTGAAGCTTTCTTT. Encoded protein: CASTWTGNTEAFF.

A single count supports this clone. The genes are TRBV6-5 and TRBJ1-2, with 7 nucleotides matching TRBD1. V trimming: 5 bases; J trimming: 2 bases; junction bases outside the gene matches: 2. The CDR3 spans 13 residues. Per germline, CDR1 MNHEY and CDR2 SVGAGI. The CDR3 loop reads CASSEQGNYGYTF. The CDR3 DNA reads TGTGCCAGCAGTGAACAGGGGAACTATGGCTACACCTTC.

This CDR3 reads CASSMGLAGGTETQYF. CDR3 nucleotide sequence: TGTGCCAGCAGCATGGGACTAGCGGGGGGGACGGAGACCCAGTACTTC. The chain recombines TRBV7-9 with TRBJ2-5, with 16 bases lining up with TRBD2. This CDR3 contains 16 residues. In germline, CDR1 is SEHNR, CDR2 FQNEAQ (reference sequence). V dropped 5 bases and J dropped 5; count of bases not matched to a gene: 5.